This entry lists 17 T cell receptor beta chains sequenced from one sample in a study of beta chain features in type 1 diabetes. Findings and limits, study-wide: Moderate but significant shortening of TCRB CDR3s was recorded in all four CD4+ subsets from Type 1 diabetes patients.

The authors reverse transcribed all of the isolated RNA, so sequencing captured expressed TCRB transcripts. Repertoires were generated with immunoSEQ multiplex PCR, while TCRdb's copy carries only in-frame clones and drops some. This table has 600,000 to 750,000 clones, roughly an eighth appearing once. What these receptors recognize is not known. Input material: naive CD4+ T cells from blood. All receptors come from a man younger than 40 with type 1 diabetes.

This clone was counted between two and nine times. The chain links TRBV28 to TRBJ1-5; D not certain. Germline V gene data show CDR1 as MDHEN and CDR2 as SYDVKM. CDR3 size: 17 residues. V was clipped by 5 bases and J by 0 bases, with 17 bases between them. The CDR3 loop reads CASSLHLTPYSNQPQHF. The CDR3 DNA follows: TGTGCCAGCAGTCTCCATTTAACACCCTATAGCAATCAGCCCCAGCATTTT.

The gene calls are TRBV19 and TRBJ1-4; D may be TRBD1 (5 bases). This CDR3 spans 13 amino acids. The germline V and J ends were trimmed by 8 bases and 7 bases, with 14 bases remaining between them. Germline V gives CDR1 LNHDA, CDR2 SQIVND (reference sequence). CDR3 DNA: TGTGCCAGTTTTAGTGGGGCGACTGAAAAACTGTTTTTT. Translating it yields CASFSGATEKLFF.

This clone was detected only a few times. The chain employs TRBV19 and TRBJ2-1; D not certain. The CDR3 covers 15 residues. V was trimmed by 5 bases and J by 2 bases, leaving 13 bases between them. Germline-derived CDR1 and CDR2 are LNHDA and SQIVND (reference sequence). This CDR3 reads CASSDLGATYNEQFF. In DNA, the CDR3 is TGTGCCAGTAGTGACCTTGGAGCTACCTACAATGAGCAGTTCTTC.

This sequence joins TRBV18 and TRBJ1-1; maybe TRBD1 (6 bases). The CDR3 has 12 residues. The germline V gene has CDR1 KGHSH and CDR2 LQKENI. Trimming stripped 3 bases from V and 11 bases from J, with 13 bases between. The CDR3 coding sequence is TGTGCCAGCTCACCGGGACATGCGGCTGCTTTCTTT. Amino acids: CASSPGHAAAFF.

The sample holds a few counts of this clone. Here the CDR3 reads CAWSDRENERKLFF. In nucleotides, the CDR3 is TGTGCCTGGAGTGACCGGGAGAACGAAAGAAAACTGTTTTTT. The chain uses TRBV30 and TRBJ1-4; no definite D call. Germline CDR1 GTSNPN, CDR2 SVGIG (reference sequence). Trimming took off 1 base at V and 10 bases at J, with 16 bases between the two ends. The CDR3 runs to 14 residues.

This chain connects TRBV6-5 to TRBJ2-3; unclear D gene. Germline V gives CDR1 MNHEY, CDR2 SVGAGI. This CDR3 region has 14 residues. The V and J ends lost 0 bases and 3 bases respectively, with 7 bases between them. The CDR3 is CASSYSPRTDTQYF. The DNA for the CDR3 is TGTGCCAGCAGTTACTCCCCTAGAACAGATACGCAGTATTTT.

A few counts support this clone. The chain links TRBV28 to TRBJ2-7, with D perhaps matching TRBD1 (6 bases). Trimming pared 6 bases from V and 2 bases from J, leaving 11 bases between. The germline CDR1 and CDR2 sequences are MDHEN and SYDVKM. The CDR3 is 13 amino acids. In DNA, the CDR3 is TGTGCCAGCAGCACAGGGATGACCTACGAGCAGTACTTC. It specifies CASSTGMTYEQYF.

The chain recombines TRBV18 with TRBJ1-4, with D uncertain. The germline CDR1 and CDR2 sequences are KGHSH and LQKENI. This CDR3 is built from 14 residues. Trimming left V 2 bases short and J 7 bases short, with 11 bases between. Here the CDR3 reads CASSPGSPREKLFF. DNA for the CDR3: TGTGCCAGCTCACCAGGCAGTCCTCGTGAAAAACTGTTTTTT.

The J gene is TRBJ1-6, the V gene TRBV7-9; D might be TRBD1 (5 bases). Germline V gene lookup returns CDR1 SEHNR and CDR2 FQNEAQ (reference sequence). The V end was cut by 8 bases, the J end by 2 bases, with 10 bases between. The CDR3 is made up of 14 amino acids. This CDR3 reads CASGGAAYNSPLHF. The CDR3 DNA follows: TGTGCCAGCGGAGGGGCGGCCTATAATTCACCCCTCCACTTT.

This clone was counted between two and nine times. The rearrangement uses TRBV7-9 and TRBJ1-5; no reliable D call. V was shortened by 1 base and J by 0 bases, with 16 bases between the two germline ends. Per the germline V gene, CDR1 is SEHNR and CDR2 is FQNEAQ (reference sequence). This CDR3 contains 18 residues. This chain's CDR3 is CASSLEPSTDSSNQPQHF. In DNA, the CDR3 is TGTGCCAGCAGCTTAGAACCCTCGACCGATAGTAGCAATCAGCCCCAGCATTTT.

In DNA, the CDR3 is TGTGCCAGCAGCCCCGGACAGGGGTACCAAGAGACCCAGTACTTC. It translates to CASSPGQGYQETQYF. The rearrangement uses TRBV7-2 and TRBJ2-5, with 9 bases fitting TRBD1. V shed 5 bases, J shed 0 bases, and the junction held 4 bases outside the gene matches. The germline V gene encodes CDR1 SGHTA and CDR2 FQGNSA. The CDR3 covers 15 residues.

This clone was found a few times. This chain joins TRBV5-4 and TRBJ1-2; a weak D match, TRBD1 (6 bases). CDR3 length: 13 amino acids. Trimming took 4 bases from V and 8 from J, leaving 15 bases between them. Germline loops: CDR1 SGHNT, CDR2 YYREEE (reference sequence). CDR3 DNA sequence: TGTGCCAGCAGCCAAGCGGGGGGCGGCGGCTACACCTTC. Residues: CASSQAGGGGYTF.

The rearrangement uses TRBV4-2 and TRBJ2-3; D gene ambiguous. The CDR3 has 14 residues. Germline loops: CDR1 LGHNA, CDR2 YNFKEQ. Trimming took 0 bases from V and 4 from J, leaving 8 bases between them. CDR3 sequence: CASSQEISSDTQYF. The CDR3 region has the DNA TGTGCCAGCAGCCAAGAAATTTCGTCAGATACGCAGTATTTT.

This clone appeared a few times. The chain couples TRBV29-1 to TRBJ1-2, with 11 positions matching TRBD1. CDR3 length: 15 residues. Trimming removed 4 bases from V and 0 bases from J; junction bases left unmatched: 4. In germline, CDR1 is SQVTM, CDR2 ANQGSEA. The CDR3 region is CSVAGTGGPNYGYTF. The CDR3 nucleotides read TGCAGCGTTGCCGGGACAGGGGGACCTAACTATGGCTACACCTTC.

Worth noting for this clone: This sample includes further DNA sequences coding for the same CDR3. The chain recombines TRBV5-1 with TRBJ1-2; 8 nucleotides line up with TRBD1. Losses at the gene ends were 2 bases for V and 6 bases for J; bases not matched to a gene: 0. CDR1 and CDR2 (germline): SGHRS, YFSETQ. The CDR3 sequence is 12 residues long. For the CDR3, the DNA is TGCGCCAGCAGCTTACAGGGGGATGGCTACACCTTC. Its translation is CASSLQGDGYTF.

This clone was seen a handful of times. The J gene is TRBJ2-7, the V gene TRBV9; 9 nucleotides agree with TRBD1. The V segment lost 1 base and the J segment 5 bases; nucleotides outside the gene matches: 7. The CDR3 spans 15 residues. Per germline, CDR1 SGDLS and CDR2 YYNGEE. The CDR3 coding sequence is TGTGCCAGCAGCGTATCCAGGGACAGGGTACACGAGCAGTACTTC. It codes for CASSVSRDRVHEQYF. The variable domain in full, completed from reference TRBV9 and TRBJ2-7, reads DSGVTQTPKHLITATGQRVTLRCSPRSGDLSVYWYQQSLDQGLQFLIQYYNGEERAKGNILERFSAQQFPDLHSELNLSSLELGDSALYFCASSVSRDRVHEQYFGPGTRLTVT.

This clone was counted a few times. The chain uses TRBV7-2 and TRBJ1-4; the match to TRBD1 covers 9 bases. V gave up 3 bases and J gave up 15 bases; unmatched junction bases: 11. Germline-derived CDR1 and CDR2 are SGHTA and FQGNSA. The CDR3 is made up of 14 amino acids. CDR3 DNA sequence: TGTGCCAGCAGCTTCACAGGGGGCGGGGTCCCATTGTTTTTT. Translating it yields CASSFTGGGVPLFF.